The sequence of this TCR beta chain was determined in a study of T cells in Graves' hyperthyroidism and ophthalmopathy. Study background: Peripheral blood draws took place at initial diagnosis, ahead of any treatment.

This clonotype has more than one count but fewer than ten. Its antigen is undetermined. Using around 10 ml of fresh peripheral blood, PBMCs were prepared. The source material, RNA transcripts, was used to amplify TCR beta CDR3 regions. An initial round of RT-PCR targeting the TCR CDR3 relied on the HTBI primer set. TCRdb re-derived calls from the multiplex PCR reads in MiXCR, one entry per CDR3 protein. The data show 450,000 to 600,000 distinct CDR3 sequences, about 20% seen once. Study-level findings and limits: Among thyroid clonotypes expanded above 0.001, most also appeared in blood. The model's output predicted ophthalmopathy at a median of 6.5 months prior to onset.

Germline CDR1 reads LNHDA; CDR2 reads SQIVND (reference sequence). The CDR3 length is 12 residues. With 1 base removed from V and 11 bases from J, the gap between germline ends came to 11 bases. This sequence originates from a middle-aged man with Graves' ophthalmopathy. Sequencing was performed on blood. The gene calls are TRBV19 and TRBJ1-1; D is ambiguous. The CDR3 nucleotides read TGTGCCAGTAGTATAGGCAAAGGCGGGGCTTTCTTT. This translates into CASSIGKGGAFF.